This T cell receptor (beta chain) is from a study of blood T cell repertoires in COVID-19 (dated by TCRdb to about 2020). Regarding the study in general: Samples from collaborators originated in the United States, Italy and Spain and spanned both the acute and convalescent phases of COVID-19. The material from the prospective study consisted of cDNA or gDNA derived from T cells, B-cell-depleted T cells, or PBMCs. Deeply sampled blood TCRbeta repertoires from subjects exposed to, actively infected with, or recovered from COVID-19 were included in the dataset. A freely available public database, intended as a resource for researchers studying the immune response to SARS-CoV-2, is where the repertoires were released. The samples were drawn from the first 160 participants of the ongoing ImmuneRACE study and from 1,254 subjects provided by 6 global collaborators. Sample metadata almost always included a de-identified subject ID, COVID-19 status, age in years and sex. Where available, HLA class I and class II types were taken from metadata supplied by the sample provider and were not determined by assay-based typing. The study at large found these results: How much clinical and demographic metadata was included differed by source and by participant, and the metadata was provided uncurated.

From a lookup of the germline V gene (reference sequence), CDR1 and CDR2 are SGHKS and YYEKEE. Germline trimming: 2 bases from V, 0 bases from J; junction bases outside gene matches: 10. From cysteine to phenylalanine, the CDR3 is 17 amino acids long. Of all the DNA, just the CDR3 is kept, 51 bases in frame from base 1. Another Seattle source contributed samples from volunteer blood donors who had recovered from COVID-19. The collaborating institutions used their own protocols to collect whole blood in K2EDTA tubes. Collaborator samples were shipped for TCRbeta analysis as frozen whole blood, isolated PBMCs, or DNA extracted from either sample type. TCRbeta CDR3 regions were amplified from genomic DNA by means of the immunoSEQ Assay, a bias-controlled multiplex PCR. The original pipeline was this. The number of nucleated cells in each sample was estimated from the amplification of reference gene primers within the assay. To quantify the absolute abundance of each unique TCRbeta CDR3 rearrangement, sequence reads were collapsed and filtered. For each sample, productive Simpson clonality was calculated as the square root of Simpson's diversity index across productive rearrangements. TCRdb stores this immuneACCESS table with in-frame sequences only. Part of the clones is absent; in the studies checked, under half of the shortfall reflects unresolved V genes, and no reason is known for the rest. For V, J and clone size, that table is used; D and trimming come from the DNA. The sample yields some 290,000 clones; approximately 90% were counted once. The ten largest clones take up roughly 2% of the sample.

In the case of this clone: Its antigen remains undetermined. No per-base quality is available; no much larger clone lies one base away.

This receptor was identified in a woman aged 45-59 years who had recovered from COVID-19. The material sequenced was peripheral blood. This sequence uses TRBV5-5 and TRBJ1-2, with 7 bases matching TRBD1. The CDR3 here reads CASSFGSGGLANYGYTF. In nucleotides, the sequence is TGTGCCAGCAGCTTTGGTTCAGGGGGACTAGCTAACTATGGCTACACCTTC.